The entry below describes one TCR beta chain. This specimen belongs to a study of T cell changes during pregnancy in multiple sclerosis. Method: immunoSEQ multiplex PCR; TCRdb's copy keeps in-frame clones and lacks some. Here the sample spans fewer than 95,000 clones, almost 95% being singletons. Germline loops: CDR1 SGDLS, CDR2 YYNGEE. This CDR3 has 16 residues. Trimming cost V 4 bases and J 8 bases; bases outside gene matches: 15. This chain joins TRBV9 and TRBJ2-3; 8 bases line up with TRBD2. This clonotype was obtained from a female donor with multiple sclerosis, enrolled in a pregnancy study. The material sequenced was peripheral blood, taken in the third trimester of pregnancy. CDR3 nucleotides: TGTGCCAGCAGCCCCCACGGGGGAGCGGGAGAGTTTACGCAGTATTTT. This translates into CASSPHGGAGEFTQYF.